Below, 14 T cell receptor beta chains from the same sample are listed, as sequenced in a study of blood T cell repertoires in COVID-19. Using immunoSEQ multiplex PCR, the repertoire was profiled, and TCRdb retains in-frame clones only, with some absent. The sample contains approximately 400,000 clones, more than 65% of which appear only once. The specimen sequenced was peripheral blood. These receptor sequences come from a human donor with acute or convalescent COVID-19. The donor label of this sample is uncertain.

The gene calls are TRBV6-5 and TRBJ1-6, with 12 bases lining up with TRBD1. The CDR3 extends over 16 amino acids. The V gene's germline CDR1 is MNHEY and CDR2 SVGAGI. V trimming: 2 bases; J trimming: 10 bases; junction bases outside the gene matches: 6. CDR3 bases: TGTGCCAGCAGTTACGGGGACAGGGGGCGTCGGTCACCCCTCCACTTT. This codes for CASSYGDRGRRSPLHF.

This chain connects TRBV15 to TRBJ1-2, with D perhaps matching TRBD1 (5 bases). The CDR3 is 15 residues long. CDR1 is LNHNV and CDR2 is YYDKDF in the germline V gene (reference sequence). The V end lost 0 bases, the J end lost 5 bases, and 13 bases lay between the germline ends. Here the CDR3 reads CATSRDRTIPYGYTF. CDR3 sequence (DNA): TGTGCCACCAGCAGAGATCGGACAATTCCGTATGGCTACACCTTC.

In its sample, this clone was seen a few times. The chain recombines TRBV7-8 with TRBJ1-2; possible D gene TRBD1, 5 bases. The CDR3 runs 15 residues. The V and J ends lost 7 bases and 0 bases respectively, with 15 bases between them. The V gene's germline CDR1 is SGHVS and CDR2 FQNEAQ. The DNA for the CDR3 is TGTGCCAGCATGATGGGGGGGAAAGCTAACTATGGCTACACCTTC. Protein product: CASMMGGKANYGYTF.

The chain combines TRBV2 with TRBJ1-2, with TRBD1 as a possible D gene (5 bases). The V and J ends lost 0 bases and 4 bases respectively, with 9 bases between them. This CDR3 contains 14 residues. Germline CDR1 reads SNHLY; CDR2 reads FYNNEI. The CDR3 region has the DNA TGTGCCAGCAGTGAAGCCGACAGCCTCTATGGCTACACCTTC. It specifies CASSEADSLYGYTF.

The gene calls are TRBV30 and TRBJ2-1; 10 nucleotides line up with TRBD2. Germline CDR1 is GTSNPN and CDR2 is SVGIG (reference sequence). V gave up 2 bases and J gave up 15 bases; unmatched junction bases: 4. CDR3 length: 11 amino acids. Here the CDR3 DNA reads TGTGCCTGGAGTAGCGGGGGGGCTTGGTTCTTC. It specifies CAWSSGGAWFF.

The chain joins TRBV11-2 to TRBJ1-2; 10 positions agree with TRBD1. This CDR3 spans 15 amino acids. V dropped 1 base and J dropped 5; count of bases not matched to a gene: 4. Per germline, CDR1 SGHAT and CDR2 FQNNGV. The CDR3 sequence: CASSLARTGGYGYTF. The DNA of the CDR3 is TGTGCCAGCAGCTTAGCCCGGACAGGGGGTTATGGCTACACCTTC.

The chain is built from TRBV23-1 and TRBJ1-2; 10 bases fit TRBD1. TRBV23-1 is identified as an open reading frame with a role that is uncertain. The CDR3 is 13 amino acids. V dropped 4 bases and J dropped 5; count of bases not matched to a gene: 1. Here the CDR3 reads CASSPGQGYGYTF. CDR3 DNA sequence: TGCGCCAGCAGTCCGGGACAGGGGTATGGCTACACCTTC.

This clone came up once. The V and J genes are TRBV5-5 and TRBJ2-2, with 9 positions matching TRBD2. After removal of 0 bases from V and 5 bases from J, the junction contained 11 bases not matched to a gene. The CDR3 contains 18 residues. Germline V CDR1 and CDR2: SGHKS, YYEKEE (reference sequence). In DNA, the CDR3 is TGTGCCAGCAGCTTGGACCTAGCGGGACCCGTGGGGACCGGGGAGCTGTTTTTT. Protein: CASSLDLAGPVGTGELFF. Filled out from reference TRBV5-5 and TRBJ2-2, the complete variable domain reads DAGVTQSPTHLIKTRGQQVTLRCSPISGHKSVSWYQQVLGQGPQFIFQYYEKEERGRGNFPDRFSARQFPNYSSELNVNALLLGDSALYLCASSLDLAGPVGTGELFFGEGSRLTVL.

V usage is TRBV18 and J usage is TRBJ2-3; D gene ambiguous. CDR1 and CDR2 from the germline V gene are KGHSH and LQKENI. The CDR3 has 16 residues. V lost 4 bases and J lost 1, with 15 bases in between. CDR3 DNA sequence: TGTGCCAGCTCACACAACCTAGGTTTTGGCACAGATACGCAGTATTTT. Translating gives CASSHNLGFGTDTQYF.

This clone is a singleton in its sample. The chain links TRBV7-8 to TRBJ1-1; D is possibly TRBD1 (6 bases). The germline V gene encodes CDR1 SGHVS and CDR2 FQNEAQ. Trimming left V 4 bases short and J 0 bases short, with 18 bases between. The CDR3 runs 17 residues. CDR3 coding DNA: TGTGCCAGCAGCTATATGGGGGCGCCTCGCTTGAACACTGAAGCTTTCTTT. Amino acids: CASSYMGAPRLNTEAFF.

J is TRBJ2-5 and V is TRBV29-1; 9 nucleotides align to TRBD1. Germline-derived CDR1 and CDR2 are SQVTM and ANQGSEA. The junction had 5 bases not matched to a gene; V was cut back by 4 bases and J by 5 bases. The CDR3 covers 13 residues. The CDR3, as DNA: TGCAGCGTTGTACAGGGGGCCTGGGAGACCCAGTACTTC. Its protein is CSVVQGAWETQYF.

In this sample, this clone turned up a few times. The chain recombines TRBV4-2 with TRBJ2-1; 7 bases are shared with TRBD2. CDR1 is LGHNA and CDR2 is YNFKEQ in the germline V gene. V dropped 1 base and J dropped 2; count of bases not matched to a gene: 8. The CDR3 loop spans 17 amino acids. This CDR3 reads CASSQGLAGGTYNEQFF. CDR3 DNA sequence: TGTGCCAGCAGCCAAGGGTTAGCGGGTGGGACCTACAATGAGCAGTTCTTC.

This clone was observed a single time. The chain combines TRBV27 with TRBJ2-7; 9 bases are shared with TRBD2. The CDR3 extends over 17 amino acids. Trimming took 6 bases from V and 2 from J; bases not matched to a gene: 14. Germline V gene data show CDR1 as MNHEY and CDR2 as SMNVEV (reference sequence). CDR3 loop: CASRRELGAGGAYEQYF. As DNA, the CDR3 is TGTGCCAGCAGGCGGGAGCTTGGAGCGGGAGGTGCCTACGAGCAGTACTTC.

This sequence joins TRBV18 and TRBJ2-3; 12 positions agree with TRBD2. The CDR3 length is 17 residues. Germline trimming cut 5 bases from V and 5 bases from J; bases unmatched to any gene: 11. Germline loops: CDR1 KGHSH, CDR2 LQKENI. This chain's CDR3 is CASSAIPTSGRVDTQYF. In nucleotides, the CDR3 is TGTGCCAGCTCAGCAATCCCGACTAGCGGGAGAGTAGATACGCAGTATTTT.